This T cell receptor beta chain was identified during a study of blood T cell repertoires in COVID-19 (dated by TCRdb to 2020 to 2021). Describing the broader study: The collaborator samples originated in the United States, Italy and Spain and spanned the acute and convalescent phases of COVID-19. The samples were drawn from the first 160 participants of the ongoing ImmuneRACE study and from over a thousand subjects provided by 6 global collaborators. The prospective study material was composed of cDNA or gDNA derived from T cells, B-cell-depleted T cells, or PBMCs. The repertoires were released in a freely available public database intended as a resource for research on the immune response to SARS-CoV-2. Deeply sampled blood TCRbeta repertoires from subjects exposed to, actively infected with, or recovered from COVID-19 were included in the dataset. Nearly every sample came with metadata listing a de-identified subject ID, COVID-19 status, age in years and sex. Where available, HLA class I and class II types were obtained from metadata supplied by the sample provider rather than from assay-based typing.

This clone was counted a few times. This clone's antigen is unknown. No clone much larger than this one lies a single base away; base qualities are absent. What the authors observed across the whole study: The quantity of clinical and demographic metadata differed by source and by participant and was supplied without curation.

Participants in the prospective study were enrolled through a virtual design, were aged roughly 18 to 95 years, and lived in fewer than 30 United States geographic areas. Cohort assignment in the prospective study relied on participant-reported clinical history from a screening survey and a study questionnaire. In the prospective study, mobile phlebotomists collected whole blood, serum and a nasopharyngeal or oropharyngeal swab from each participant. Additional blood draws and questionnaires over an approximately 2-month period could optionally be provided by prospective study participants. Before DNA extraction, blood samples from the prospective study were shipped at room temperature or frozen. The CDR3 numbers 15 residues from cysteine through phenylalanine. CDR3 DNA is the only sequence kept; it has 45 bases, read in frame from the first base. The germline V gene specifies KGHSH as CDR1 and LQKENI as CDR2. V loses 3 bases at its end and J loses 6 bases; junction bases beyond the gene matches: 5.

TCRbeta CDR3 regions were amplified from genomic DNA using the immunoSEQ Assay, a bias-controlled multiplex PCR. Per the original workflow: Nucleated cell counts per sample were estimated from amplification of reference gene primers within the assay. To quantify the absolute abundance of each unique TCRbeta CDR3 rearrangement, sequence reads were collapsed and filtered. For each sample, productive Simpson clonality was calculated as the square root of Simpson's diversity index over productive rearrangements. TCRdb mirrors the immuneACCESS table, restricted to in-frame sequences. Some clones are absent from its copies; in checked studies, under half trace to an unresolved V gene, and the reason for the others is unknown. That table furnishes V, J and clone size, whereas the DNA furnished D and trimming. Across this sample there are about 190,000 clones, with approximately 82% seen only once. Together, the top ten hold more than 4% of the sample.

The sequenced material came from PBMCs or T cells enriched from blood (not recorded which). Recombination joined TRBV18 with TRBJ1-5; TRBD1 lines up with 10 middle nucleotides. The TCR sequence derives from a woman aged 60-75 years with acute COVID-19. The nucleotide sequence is TGTGCCAGCTCACCGGGACAGGGGAATGGTCAGCCCCAGCATTTT. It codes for CASSPGQGNGQPQHF.